A selection of T cell receptor beta chains follows, all from one sample in a study of beta chain features in type 1 diabetes. The repertoire was sequenced with immunoSEQ multiplex PCR; TCRdb's copy has only in-frame clones and lacks some. This table has nearly 700,000 clones, about an eighth appearing once. Source material: naive CD4+ T cells from blood. The receptors here all came from a man aged 18 to 29 with type 1 diabetes. Each CDR3 is given with its conserved first and last residue. Fields, in order: V gene, J gene, D gene, clone size, CDR3 protein, CDR3 DNA. D genes are given only for firm matches. Some rows have no size entry. The others give once, few or many, or a class for an expanded clone.

TRBV9	TRBJ1-2	.	.	CASSVAVQTGFSNYGYTF	TGTGCCAGCAGCGTAGCAGTCCAGACAGGTTTCTCTAACTATGGCTACACCTTC
TRBV9	TRBJ2-3	TRBD2	.	CASSVGSGGTTSTDTQYF	TGTGCCAGCAGCGTAGGTAGCGGGGGAACTACTAGCACAGATACGCAGTATTTT
TRBV12-5	TRBJ1-5	.	few	CASGLVLDQPQHF	TGTGCTAGTGGTTTGGTACTGGATCAGCCCCAGCATTTT
TRBV25-1	TRBJ1-2	.	.	CASSEIDRNYGYTF	TGTGCCAGCAGTGAAATCGACAGGAACTATGGCTACACCTTC
TRBV25-1	TRBJ1-2	TRBD1	.	CASSEVDRGYGYTF	TGTGCCAGCAGTGAGGTGGACAGGGGTTATGGCTACACCTTC
TRBV6-5	TRBJ2-7	.	.	CASRPDWTYEQYF	TGTGCCAGCAGGCCGGACTGGACCTACGAGCAGTACTTC
TRBV6-5	TRBJ2-5	.	few	CASSYGQGTQYF	TGTGCCAGCAGTTACGGGCAGGGTACCCAGTACTTC
TRBV15	TRBJ2-7	.	.	CATSRDLLGGGGTSYEQYF	TGTGCCACCAGCAGAGATCTTTTGGGAGGCGGGGGCACATCCTACGAGCAGTACTTC
TRBV28	TRBJ2-6	.	few	CASTQFGSGANVLTF	TGTGCCAGCACCCAGTTCGGCTCTGGGGCCAACGTCCTGACTTTC
TRBV30	TRBJ2-2	.	few	CAWSVLDVNTGELFF	TGTGCCTGGAGTGTACTAGACGTGAACACCGGGGAGCTGTTTTTT
TRBV18	TRBJ1-2	.	few	CASSPQGASGYTF	TGTGCCAGCTCACCACAGGGAGCTAGTGGCTACACCTTC
TRBV19	TRBJ2-7	TRBD1	.	CASRQGAYEQYF	TGTGCCAGTAGGCAGGGGGCCTACGAGCAGTACTTC
TRBV15	TRBJ1-4	.	few	CATSRDGFWAQEKLFF	TGTGCCACCAGCAGAGATGGTTTCTGGGCGCAGGAAAAACTGTTTTTT
TRBV18	TRBJ1-2	TRBD1	.	CASSPLASGTGGKSYGYTF	TGTGCCAGCTCACCCCTGGCCTCCGGGACAGGGGGTAAGAGCTATGGCTACACCTTC
TRBV14	TRBJ1-2	TRBD1	.	CASSQAGTVYGYTF	TGTGCCAGCAGCCAAGCAGGGACAGTCTATGGCTACACCTTC
TRBV30	TRBJ1-1	.	.	CAWKRASDTEAFF	TGTGCCTGGAAGAGGGCTTCGGACACTGAAGCTTTCTTT
TRBV7-9	TRBJ1-4	TRBD1	few	CASSQDRGVLFF	TGTGCCAGCAGTCAAGACAGGGGAGTACTGTTTTTT
TRBV13	TRBJ2-1	.	few	CASSPRLSNEQFF	TGTGCCAGCAGCCCACGGCTAAGTAATGAGCAGTTCTTC
TRBV10-3	TRBJ2-5	TRBD2	few	CAIAGGIQETQYF	TGTGCCATCGCGGGGGGGATCCAAGAGACCCAGTACTTC
TRBV11-3	TRBJ2-1	.	.	CASSTSNEQFF	TGTGCCAGCAGCACCTCCAATGAGCAGTTCTTC
TRBV30	TRBJ1-5	TRBD1	.	CAWSAGTGDNQPQHF	TGTGCCTGGAGTGCCGGGACAGGGGACAATCAGCCCCAGCATTTT
TRBV5-4	TRBJ1-5	.	few	CASSLPSPEWEPQHF	TGTGCCAGCAGCTTGCCATCCCCGGAGTGGGAGCCCCAGCATTTT
TRBV6-6	TRBJ1-5	.	.	CASSPAQGQQPQHF	TGTGCCAGCAGCCCGGCCCAGGGGCAACAGCCCCAGCATTTT
TRBV9	TRBJ2-7	.	.	CASSANPYEQYF	TGTGCCAGCAGCGCCAACCCCTACGAGCAGTACTTC
TRBV5-6	TRBJ1-5	.	few	CASSFHPGQPQHF	TGTGCCAGCAGCTTCCATCCGGGACAGCCCCAGCATTTT
TRBV27	TRBJ2-3	TRBD1	few	CASSLWDRGSDTQYF	TGTGCCAGCAGTTTATGGGACAGGGGGTCAGATACGCAGTATTTT
TRBV6-5	TRBJ1-5	TRBD1	few	CASRRQGIGNQPQHF	TGTGCCAGCAGGCGACAGGGGATTGGCAATCAGCCCCAGCATTTT
TRBV7-3	TRBJ2-2	.	few	CASSPTINTGELFF	TGTGCCAGCAGCCCGACCATTAACACCGGGGAGCTGTTTTTT
TRBV7-2	TRBJ2-7	.	few	CASSLVSGKNYEQYF	TGTGCCAGCAGCTTAGTCTCAGGGAAAAACTACGAGCAGTACTTC
TRBV7-2	TRBJ1-1	.	few	CASSFGQSTEAFF	TGTGCCAGCAGCTTTGGACAGAGCACTGAAGCTTTCTTT
TRBV29-1	TRBJ1-1	.	few	CSVEPPWGNTEAFF	TGCAGCGTTGAGCCCCCCTGGGGCAACACTGAAGCTTTCTTT